A single sample gave rise to the 29 T cell receptor beta chains below, sequenced in a study of memory CD4+ T cells and cytomegalovirus serostatus. The sort gate was single viable CD3+CD4+CD8-CD45RO+ cells for memory CD4+ T cells. Produced via immunoSEQ multiplex PCR; TCRdb's table is partial and in-frame only. This table has tens of thousands of clones, 82% appearing once. The specimen sequenced was memory CD4+ T cells from blood. The receptors shown here come from an adult in good health and CMV-seronegative.

The chain combines TRBV28 with TRBJ2-2; TRBD2 might be the D (7 bases). With 3 bases removed from V and 1 base from J, the gap between germline ends came to 12 bases. The CDR3 is made up of 16 amino acids. Germline CDR1 MDHEN, CDR2 SYDVKM. CDR3 nucleotide sequence: TGTGCCAGCAGTTTCAGGCGGGGGCTGAACACCGGGGAGCTGTTTTTT. It encodes CASSFRRGLNTGELFF.

This clone was detected only a few times. The chain carries TRBV5-4 and TRBJ2-6, with D maybe TRBD1 (6 bases). The CDR3 contains 15 residues. Germline-derived CDR1 and CDR2 are SGHNT and YYREEE (reference sequence). V was shortened by 1 base and J by 4 bases, with 9 bases between the two germline ends. CDR3 sequence (DNA): TGTGCCAGCAGCTTGCAGGGGCGAGGGGCCAACGTCCTGACTTTC. This sequence encodes CASSLQGRGANVLTF.

This rearrangement joins TRBV4-3 to TRBJ1-6, with no clear D. V was pared by 0 bases and J by 0 bases, with 15 bases between. The CDR3 is made up of 19 amino acids. Germline V gene sequence: CDR1 LGHNA, CDR2 YSLEER. CDR3 region: CASSQEYIRVSSYNSPLHF. CDR3 nucleotides: TGCGCCAGCAGCCAAGAATACATAAGGGTGAGCTCCTATAATTCACCCCTCCACTTT.

The chain joins TRBV2 to TRBJ2-3, with D uncertain. Trimming removed 7 bases from V and 4 bases from J, with 9 bases in between. Per germline, CDR1 SNHLY and CDR2 FYNNEI. This CDR3 region has 12 residues. The CDR3: CASKQLADTQYF. In DNA, the CDR3 is TGTGCCAGCAAGCAGCTAGCAGATACGCAGTATTTT. The full variable domain, completed using reference TRBV2 and TRBJ2-3, is EPEVTQTPSHQVTQMGQEVILRCVPISNHLYFYWYRQILGQKVEFLVSFYNNEISEKSEIFDDQFSVERPDGSNFTLKIRSTKLEDSAMYFCASKQLADTQYFGPGTRLTVL.

The J gene is TRBJ1-3, the V gene TRBV9; no clear D gene. Germline CDR1 SGDLS, CDR2 YYNGEE. Trimming took 6 bases from V and 2 from J, leaving 6 bases between them. The CDR3 totals 12 residues. In DNA form, the CDR3 reads TGTGCCAGCAAGGGAGCTGGAAACACCATATATTTT. Amino acids: CASKGAGNTIYF. Filled out from reference TRBV9 and TRBJ1-3, the complete variable domain reads DSGVTQTPKHLITATGQRVTLRCSPRSGDLSVYWYQQSLDQGLQFLIQYYNGEERAKGNILERFSAQQFPDLHSELNLSSLELGDSALYFCASKGAGNTIYFGEGSWLTVV.

The rearrangement uses TRBV7-2 and TRBJ2-7; 9 bases align to TRBD1. This CDR3 is built from 14 residues. Germline V gene lookup returns CDR1 SGHTA and CDR2 FQGNSA. Trimming took 4 bases from V and 5 from J; bases not matched to a gene: 6. For the CDR3, the DNA is TGTGCCAGCAGCTCTGACAGGGGGTCTAACGAGCAGTACTTC. This sequence encodes CASSSDRGSNEQYF.

This chain uses TRBV7-6 with TRBJ2-2; tentative D call: TRBD2 (6 bases). Germline loops: CDR1 SGHVS, CDR2 FNYEAQ. The length of the CDR3 is 18 residues. V lost 1 base and J 6 bases, leaving 21 bases between the germline ends. The DNA of the CDR3 is TGTGCCAGCAGCTTAGAAGTGGGTCGCAGGACGGGGGCCGGGGAGCTGTTTTTT. Translating gives CASSLEVGRRTGAGELFF. The whole variable domain, remainder taken from reference TRBV7-6 and TRBJ2-2, is GAGVSQSPRYKVTKRGQDVALRCDPISGHVSLYWYRQALGQGPEFLTYFNYEAQQDKSGLPNDRFSAERPEGSISTLTIQRTEQRDSAMYRCASSLEVGRRTGAGELFFGEGSRLTVL.

The gene calls are TRBV5-1 and TRBJ1-2, with 12 positions matching TRBD1. CDR1 is SGHRS, CDR2 YFSETQ, per germline. Trimming took 2 bases from V and 6 from J; bases not matched to a gene: 8. The CDR3 spans 16 residues. The CDR3 sequence: CASSLTGQGALDGYTF. The CDR3 DNA is TGCGCCAGCAGCTTAACGGGACAGGGGGCTCTCGATGGCTACACCTTC. The whole variable domain, remainder taken from reference TRBV5-1 and TRBJ1-2, is KAGVTQTPRYLIKTRGQQVTLSCSPISGHRSVSWYQQTPGQGLQFLFEYFSETQRNKGNFPGRFSGRQFSNSRSEMNVSTLELGDSALYLCASSLTGQGALDGYTFGSGTRLTVV.

The genes are TRBV7-9 and TRBJ2-2; D not resolved. Looked up from germline, CDR1 is SEHNR and CDR2 is FQNEAQ (reference sequence). With 0 bases removed from V and 1 base from J, the gap between germline ends came to 3 bases. The CDR3 is made up of 14 amino acids. The CDR3 region has the DNA TGTGCCAGCAGCTTAGCAGGGAACACCGGGGAGCTGTTTTTT. Its protein is CASSLAGNTGELFF.

The rearrangement links TRBV11-3 to TRBJ2-3, with D possibly TRBD1 on 6 matching bases. Germline CDR1 is SGHNT and CDR2 is YENEEA. The CDR3 loop spans 15 amino acids. With 0 bases removed from V and 3 bases from J, the gap between germline ends came to 10 bases. CDR3 in amino acids: CASSLEGQETDTQYF. The CDR3 DNA is TGTGCCAGCAGCTTAGAGGGACAAGAAACAGATACGCAGTATTTT.

The chain carries TRBV18 and TRBJ1-1, with D possibly matching TRBD1 (6 bases). Germline CDR1 and CDR2: KGHSH and LQKENI. CDR3 length: 14 amino acids. With 1 base removed from V and 4 bases from J, the gap between germline ends came to 10 bases. Written as DNA, the CDR3 is TGTGCCAGCTCACCACTCGAGGGGGGCACTGAAGCTTTCTTT. Its protein is CASSPLEGGTEAFF.

This sequence joins TRBV15 and TRBJ2-3, with a tentative D call TRBD1 (6 bases). Trimming shortened V by 0 bases and J by 4 bases, and 11 bases separated the two germline ends. Germline V gene lookup returns CDR1 LNHNV and CDR2 YYDKDF (reference sequence). The CDR3 consists of 15 residues. CDR3 sequence (DNA): TGTGCCACCAGCAGAGATTACAAGGGGGCAGATACGCAGTATTTT. As protein: CATSRDYKGADTQYF.

The chain links TRBV19 to TRBJ1-5; TRBD1 matches 7 bases. CDR3 length equals 15 residues. Germline CDR1 reads LNHDA; CDR2 reads SQIVND (reference sequence). The ends lost 3 bases at V and 4 bases at J; junction bases unmatched: 6. In nucleotides, the CDR3 is TGTGCCAGTAGTATGGCGACAGGGAGGAATCAGCCCCAGCATTTT. As protein: CASSMATGRNQPQHF.

V usage is TRBV19 and J usage is TRBJ1-1; TRBD1 might be the D (5 bases). CDR1 and CDR2 (germline): LNHDA, SQIVND (reference sequence). The CDR3 totals 15 residues. With 2 bases removed from V and 8 bases from J, the gap between germline ends came to 18 bases. This CDR3 reads CASSIPGTGTQEAFF. CDR3 sequence (DNA): TGTGCCAGTAGTATACCGGGGACCGGGACCCAAGAAGCTTTCTTT.

This rearrangement joins TRBV5-8 to TRBJ1-3; TRBD1 matches at 7 bases. Germline V gene sequence: CDR1 SGHTS, CDR2 YDEGEE. The CDR3 is 15 amino acids. The V and J ends lost 1 base and 4 bases, in that order; junction bases with no gene match: 5. CDR3 region: CASSLRGTAGNTIYF. DNA of the CDR3: TGTGCCAGCAGCTTGAGGGGGACAGCCGGAAACACCATATATTTT. The whole variable domain, remainder taken from reference TRBV5-8 and TRBJ1-3, is EAGVTQSPTHLIKTRGQQATLRCSPISGHTSVYWYQQALGLGLQFLLWYDEGEERNRGNFPPRFSGRQFPNYSSELNVNALELEDSALYLCASSLRGTAGNTIYFGEGSWLTVV.

The sample holds one count of this clone. This chain uses TRBV2 with TRBJ2-5; D not resolved. There are 13 residues in the CDR3. V was trimmed by 6 bases and J by 7 bases, leaving 15 bases between them. CDR1 and CDR2 from the germline V gene are SNHLY and FYNNEI. The CDR3 nucleotides are TGTGCCAGCAGCCCTACCACGTGGGGGACCCAGTACTTC. Translating gives CASSPTTWGTQYF.

This clone has a single count. J is TRBJ2-3 and V is TRBV30, with D possibly matching TRBD2 (7 bases). Trimming removed 2 bases from V and 5 bases from J, with 20 bases in between. The CDR3 totals 16 residues. CDR1 GTSNPN and CDR2 SVGIG come from the germline V gene (reference sequence). DNA of the CDR3: TGTGCCTGGAGTAGGACGGGGGGCGCCCGTGGAGATACGCAGTATTTT. Translating it yields CAWSRTGGARGDTQYF. Full variable domain (rest looked up from reference TRBV30 and TRBJ2-3): SQTIHQWPATLVQPVGSPLSLECTVEGTSNPNLYWYRQAAGRGLQLLFYSVGIGQISSEVPQNLSASRPQDRQFILSSKKLLLSDSGFYLCAWSRTGGARGDTQYFGPGTRLTVL.

This clone appeared once. V gene TRBV20-1 combines with J gene TRBJ1-2, with TRBD1 matching over 9 bases. The CDR3 is 11 residues long. The J segment lost 12 bases and the V segment lost 3 bases, leaving 5 bases of the junction unmatched. The germline gives CDR1 DFQATT, CDR2 SNEGSKA (reference sequence). The CDR3 sequence is CSARSDRGNTF. The CDR3 bases are TGCAGTGCTAGGTCGGACAGGGGAAACACCTTC.

This chain connects TRBV7-2 to TRBJ1-2, with TRBD1 matching 10 bases. CDR3 length equals 15 residues. V shed 5 bases and J 2 bases; nucleotides not matched to a gene: 5. Germline lookup yields CDR1 SGHTA and CDR2 FQGNSA. The CDR3, as DNA: TGTGCCAGCAGCCCGCAGACAGGGGGCAACTATGGCTACACCTTC. Encoded protein: CASSPQTGGNYGYTF.

This chain joins TRBV10-2 and TRBJ1-1; a possible D gene is TRBD1 (5 bases). CDR1 and CDR2 from the germline V gene are WSHSY and SAAADI. This CDR3 spans 13 amino acids. Between the trimmed V and J ends, which lost 7 bases and 4 bases, there was a span of 13 bases. The CDR3 sequence: CASTIRAGTEAFF. The CDR3 region has the DNA TGCGCCAGCACTATCAGGGCGGGCACTGAAGCTTTCTTT.

The rearrangement joins TRBV7-3 to TRBJ2-1; 9 bases fit TRBD2. The CDR3 length is 15 residues. From germline, CDR1 is SGHTA and CDR2 FQGTGA. The trim removed 1 base at V and 7 bases at J, leaving 5 bases unmatched. CDR3 region: CASSLMAGGSNEQFF. The CDR3 bases are TGTGCCAGCAGCTTAATGGCGGGGGGGAGTAATGAGCAGTTCTTC.

About this clone itself: The sample carries other DNA sequences with the same CDR3. This chain links TRBV18 with TRBJ2-5; D gene unclear. This CDR3 has 11 residues. The germline V and J ends were trimmed by 6 bases and 5 bases, with 7 bases remaining between them. Germline V CDR1 and CDR2: KGHSH, LQKENI. The DNA for the CDR3 is TGTGCCAGCTCCCCCGGGGAGACCCAGTACTTC. It specifies CASSPGETQYF. Full variable domain (outside the CDR3, taken from reference TRBV18 and TRBJ2-5): NAGVMQNPRHLVRRRGQEARLRCSPMKGHSHVYWYRQLPEEGLKFMVYLQKENIIDESGMPKERFSAEFPKEGPSILRIQQVVRGDSAAYFCASSPGETQYFGPGTRLLVL.

CDR3 DNA: TGTGCCATCAGCGACGGGGGCGGTCTTTCCTACGAGCAGTACTTC. Its translation is CAISDGGGLSYEQYF. The chain combines TRBV10-3 with TRBJ2-7; D might be TRBD1 or TRBD2, each matching 6 bases. The CDR3 contains 15 residues. The V and J ends lost 6 bases and 1 base respectively, with 16 bases between them. Looked up from germline, CDR1 is ENHRY and CDR2 is SYGVKD.

This chain joins TRBV5-1 and TRBJ2-2; 7 bases map to TRBD1. J was trimmed by 0 bases and V by 4 bases; bases with no gene match: 3. The CDR3 spans 15 residues. Per the germline V gene, CDR1 is SGHRS and CDR2 is YFSETQ. The DNA for the CDR3 is TGCGCCAGCAGCCCGGGACAGCCGAACACCGGGGAGCTGTTTTTT. Protein: CASSPGQPNTGELFF.

The CDR3 nucleotides read TGTGCCAGCAGCCGGACTAGCGGAAGGGTGGATACGCAGTATTTT. This codes for CASSRTSGRVDTQYF. This chain links TRBV7-2 with TRBJ2-3; TRBD2 aligns across 10 bases. Per the germline V gene, CDR1 is SGHTA and CDR2 is FQGNSA. The CDR3 loop spans 15 amino acids. Trimming took 5 bases from V and 6 from J; bases not matched to a gene: 8. The variable domain in full, completed from reference TRBV7-2 and TRBJ2-3, reads GAGVSQSPSNKVTEKGKDVELRCDPISGHTALYWYRQSLGQGLEFLIYFQGNSAPDKSGLPSDRFSAERTGGSVSTLTIQRTQQEDSAVYLCASSRTSGRVDTQYFGPGTRLTVL.

The chain couples TRBV4-3 to TRBJ1-2, with D possibly being TRBD1 (6 bases). Germline CDR1 is LGHNA and CDR2 is YSLEER. V lost 0 bases and J 2 bases, leaving 10 bases between the germline ends. This CDR3 spans 15 amino acids. As DNA, the CDR3 is TGCGCCAGCAGCCAAGATGACAGGAGGAACTATGGCTACACCTTC. Its protein is CASSQDDRRNYGYTF.

This chain links TRBV7-2 with TRBJ2-1; TRBD1 might be the D (5 bases). This CDR3 spans 13 amino acids. Germline CDR1 reads SGHTA; CDR2 reads FQGNSA. Trimming took 5 bases from V and 10 from J, leaving 15 bases between them. CDR3 loop: CASSTRRTKEQFF. The DNA for the CDR3 is TGTGCCAGCAGCACCAGACGGACAAAGGAGCAGTTCTTC.

The chain recombines TRBV5-4 with TRBJ1-1; TRBD1 aligns across 8 bases. Germline loops: CDR1 SGHNT, CDR2 YYREEE (reference sequence). This CDR3 region has 15 residues. J was trimmed by 2 bases and V by 0 bases; bases with no gene match: 3. The CDR3 DNA reads as TGTGCCAGCAGCTTGGCAGGGGGCGCAAACACTGAAGCTTTCTTT. Its protein is CASSLAGGANTEAFF.

This clone turned up a few times. This chain uses TRBV30 with TRBJ1-1; D ambiguous. This CDR3 has 14 residues. The germline V and J ends were trimmed by 0 bases and 2 bases, with 10 bases remaining between them. Germline CDR1 and CDR2: GTSNPN and SVGIG (reference sequence). The CDR3 loop is CAWSVQSGNTEAFF. Here the CDR3 DNA reads TGTGCCTGGAGTGTACAATCCGGAAACACTGAAGCTTTCTTT.